This TCR beta chain was captured in a study of T cells in Graves' hyperthyroidism and ophthalmopathy. About the research overall: It was at initial diagnosis, before any treatment, that peripheral blood was collected.

The germline gives CDR1 WNHNN, CDR2 SYGVQD (reference sequence). The CDR3 sequence is 15 residues long. In regard to this clonotype: Its antigen is not known. A much larger clone sits a single nucleotide away, making a read error possible.

The investigators amplified TCR beta CDR3 regions from RNA transcripts. When the TCR CDR3 underwent first-round RT-PCR, the HTBI primer set was used. A single record per CDR3 protein comes from TCRdb applying MiXCR to the multiplex PCR reads. This table has under 400,000 distinct CDR3 sequences, 15% to 18% appearing once. The study's findings and limits: Most thyroid clonotypes that were expanded above 0.001 also turned up in blood. Ophthalmopathy was told apart from stable hyperthyroidism by a 13 V-J model. Progression to ophthalmopathy was predicted a median of 6.5 months early.

The sample taken for sequencing was blood. This chain links TRBV10-1 with TRBJ2-3, with D uncertain. The DNA matches TRBJ1-5 better at its end, which makes the J call doubtful. This clonotype was obtained from a woman between 18 and 29 years old with Graves' hyperthyroidism that later progressed to Graves' ophthalmopathy. The CDR3 loop reads CASSEFTRSTDTQHF. The CDR3 bases are TGCGCCAGCAGTGAGTTTACTAGAAGCACAGATACGCAGCATTTT.